The clone carrying this T cell receptor (beta chain) rates as large (0.1 to 1%). Its antigen is currently unknown. In the same sample, other DNA sequences code for this CDR3. The data were obtained in a study of OX40 agonist ivuxolimab in advanced cancers. Across the whole study: Dose-escalation patients had hepatocellular carcinoma, melanoma, renal cell or head and neck cancer. Of mixed ages from about 23 to 90 and averaging about 56 years, the group was about 80% male.

Findings of the study overall: Clonal expansion in partial responders at 0.1-3.0 mg/kg ranked among the lowest.

Sequencing was performed with immunoSEQ multiplex PCR; in TCRdb, only in-frame clones are kept and a portion is missing. The sample includes more than 11,000 clones, around 82% of them seen just once. The V gene's germline CDR1 is MNHEY and CDR2 SMNVEV (reference sequence). The CDR3 loop spans 13 amino acids. Trimming shortened V by 6 bases and J by 1 base, and 10 bases separated the two germline ends. This material consisted of CD4+ or CD8+ T cells sorted from blood, taken in a trial of the OX40 agonist ivuxolimab. V and J are TRBV27 and TRBJ2-7; either TRBD1 or TRBD2 may fit D (5 bases each). The sequence derives from an adult with an advanced solid tumor such as melanoma, head and neck, liver or kidney cancer. CDR3 bases: TGTGCCAGCAGCCCCGGGGCTTCCTACGAGCAGTACTTC. Encoded protein: CASSPGASYEQYF.